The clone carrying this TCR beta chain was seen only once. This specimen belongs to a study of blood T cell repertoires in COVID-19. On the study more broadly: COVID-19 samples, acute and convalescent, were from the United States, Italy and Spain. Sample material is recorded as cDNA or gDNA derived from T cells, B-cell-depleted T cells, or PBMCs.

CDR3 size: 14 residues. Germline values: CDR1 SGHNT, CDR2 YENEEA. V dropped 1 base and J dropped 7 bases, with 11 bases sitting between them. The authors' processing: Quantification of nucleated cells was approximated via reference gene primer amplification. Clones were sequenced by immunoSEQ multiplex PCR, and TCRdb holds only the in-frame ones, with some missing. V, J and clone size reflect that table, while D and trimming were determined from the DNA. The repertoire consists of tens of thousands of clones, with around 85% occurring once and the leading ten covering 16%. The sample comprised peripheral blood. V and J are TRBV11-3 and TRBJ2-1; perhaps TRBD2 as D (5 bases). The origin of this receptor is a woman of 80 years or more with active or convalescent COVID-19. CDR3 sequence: CASSLADRGNEQFF. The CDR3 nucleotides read TGTGCCAGCAGCTTAGCTGACCGAGGGAATGAGCAGTTCTTC.